This T cell receptor beta chain was retrieved from a study of blood T cell repertoires in COVID-19. This CDR3 contains 16 residues. J gave up 0 bases and V 6 bases, and 3 bases lay outside the gene matches. Germline CDR1 and CDR2: SNHLY and FYNNEI. Sequencing was performed with immunoSEQ multiplex PCR; in TCRdb, only in-frame clones are kept and a portion is missing. The table records over 130,000 clones, around 82% of them present only once. The receptor was derived from a human donor in a cohort sampled during active COVID-19. The chain has TRBV2 and TRBJ2-7; 15 bases match TRBD2. Sequenced input: peripheral blood. The CDR3 DNA sequence: TGTGCCAGCAGGGGGACTAGCGGGGGGTTCTCCTACGAGCAGTACTTC. Residues: CASRGTSGGFSYEQYF.